This record looks at one T cell receptor beta chain sequence and its context. The record originates from a study of blood T cell repertoires in COVID-19. Overall study context: Whether acute or convalescent, the COVID-19 samples came from the United States, Italy and Spain. Sources were T cells, B-cell-depleted T cells, or PBMCs; the material itself was cDNA or gDNA.

Methods used by the authors: Cell counts per sample came from amplifying reference gene primers. Assay: immunoSEQ multiplex PCR; the TCRdb copy retains only in-frame clones and omits some. V, J and clone size are those of that table, while D and trimming were read from the DNA. The data show a few hundred thousand clones, about 89% seen once. Per germline, CDR1 MNHEY and CDR2 SVGAGI. The CDR3 runs to 14 residues. J lost 8 bases, V lost 7 bases, and 10 bases had no gene match. This chain uses TRBV6-5 with TRBJ2-2, with TRBD1 matching over 7 bases. This TCR derives from a woman aged 30 to 39 with COVID-19, enrolled during active disease. Sequencing was done on a sample of peripheral blood. CDR3 sequence (DNA): TGTGCCAGCATGAGACAGGGTCCCAAGGGGGAGCTGTTTTTT. Amino acids: CASMRQGPKGELFF.